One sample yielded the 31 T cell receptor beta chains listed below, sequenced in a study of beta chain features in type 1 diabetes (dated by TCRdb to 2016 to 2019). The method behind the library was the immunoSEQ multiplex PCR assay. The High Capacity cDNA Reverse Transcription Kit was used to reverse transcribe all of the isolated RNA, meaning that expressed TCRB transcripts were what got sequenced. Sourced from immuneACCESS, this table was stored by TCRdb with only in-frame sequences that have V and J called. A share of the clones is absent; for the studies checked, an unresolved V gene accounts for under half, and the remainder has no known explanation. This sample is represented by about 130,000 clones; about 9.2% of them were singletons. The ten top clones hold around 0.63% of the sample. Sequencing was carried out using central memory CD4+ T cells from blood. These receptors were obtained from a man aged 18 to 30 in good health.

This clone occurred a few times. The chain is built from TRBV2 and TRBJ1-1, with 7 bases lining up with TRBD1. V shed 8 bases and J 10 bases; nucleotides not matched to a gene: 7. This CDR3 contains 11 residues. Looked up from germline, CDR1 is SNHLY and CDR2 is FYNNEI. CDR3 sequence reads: CASQPGTAAFF. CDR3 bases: TGTGCCAGCCAACCCGGGACAGCAGCTTTCTTT. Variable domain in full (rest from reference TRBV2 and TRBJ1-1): EPEVTQTPSHQVTQMGQEVILRCVPISNHLYFYWYRQILGQKVEFLVSFYNNEISEKSEIFDDQFSVERPDGSNFTLKIRSTKLEDSAMYFCASQPGTAAFFGQGTRLTVV.

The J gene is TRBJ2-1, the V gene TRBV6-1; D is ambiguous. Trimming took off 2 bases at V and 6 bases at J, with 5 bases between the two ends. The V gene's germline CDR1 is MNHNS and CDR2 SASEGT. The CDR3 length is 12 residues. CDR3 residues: CASSEYVNEQFF. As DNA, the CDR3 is TGTGCCAGCAGTGAATATGTCAATGAGCAGTTCTTC.

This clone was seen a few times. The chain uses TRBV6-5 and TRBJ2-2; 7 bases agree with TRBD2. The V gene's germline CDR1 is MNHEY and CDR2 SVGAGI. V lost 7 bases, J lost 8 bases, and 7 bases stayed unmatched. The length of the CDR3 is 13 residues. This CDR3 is CASIERGGGELFF. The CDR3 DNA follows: TGTGCCAGCATAGAGCGGGGCGGAGGGGAGCTGTTTTTT.

CDR3 amino acids: CASSLYRGGTDTQYF. The CDR3 coding sequence is TGCGCCAGCAGCTTGTATAGGGGTGGAACAGATACGCAGTATTTT. The chain links TRBV5-1 to TRBJ2-3; D may be TRBD1 (5 bases). Trimming took 1 base from V and 3 from J, leaving 12 bases between them. Germline loops: CDR1 SGHRS, CDR2 YFSETQ. There are 15 residues in the CDR3.

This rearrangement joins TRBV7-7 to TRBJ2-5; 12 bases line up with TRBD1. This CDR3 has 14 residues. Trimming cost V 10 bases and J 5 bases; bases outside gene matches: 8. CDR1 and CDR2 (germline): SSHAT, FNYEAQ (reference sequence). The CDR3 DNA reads TGTGCCACCTGGGGACAGGGGGCAGGGGAGACCCAGTACTTC. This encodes CATWGQGAGETQYF.

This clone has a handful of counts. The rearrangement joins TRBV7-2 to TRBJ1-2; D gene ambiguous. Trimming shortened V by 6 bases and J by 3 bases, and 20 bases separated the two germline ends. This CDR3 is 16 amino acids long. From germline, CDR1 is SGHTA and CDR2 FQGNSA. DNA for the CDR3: TGTGCCAGCAGTTTTAATGGACCCACGAGGGACTATGGCTACACCTTC. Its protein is CASSFNGPTRDYGYTF. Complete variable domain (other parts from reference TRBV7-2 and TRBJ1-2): GAGVSQSPSNKVTEKGKDVELRCDPISGHTALYWYRQSLGQGLEFLIYFQGNSAPDKSGLPSDRFSAERTGGSVSTLTIQRTQQEDSAVYLCASSFNGPTRDYGYTFGSGTRLTVV.

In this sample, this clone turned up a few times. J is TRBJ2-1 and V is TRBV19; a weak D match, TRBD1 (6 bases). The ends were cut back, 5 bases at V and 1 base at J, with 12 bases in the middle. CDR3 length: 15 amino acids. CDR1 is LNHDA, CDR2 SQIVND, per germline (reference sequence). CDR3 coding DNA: TGTGCCAGTAGTCTCTACCAGGGGTCCTACAATGAGCAGTTCTTC. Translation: CASSLYQGSYNEQFF.

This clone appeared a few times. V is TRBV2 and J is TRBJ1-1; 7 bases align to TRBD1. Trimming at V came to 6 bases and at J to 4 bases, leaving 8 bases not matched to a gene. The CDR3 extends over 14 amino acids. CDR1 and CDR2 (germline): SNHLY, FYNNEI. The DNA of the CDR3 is TGTGCCAGCAGGGGATTACAGGGGATCACTGAAGCTTTCTTT. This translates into CASRGLQGITEAFF.

This CDR3 is CASSLMREKLFF. CDR3 nucleotide sequence: TGTGCCAGCAGTTTAATGCGCGAAAAACTGTTTTTT. The chain employs TRBV28 and TRBJ1-4; unclear D gene. The CDR3 runs to 12 residues. Germline V gene lookup returns CDR1 MDHEN and CDR2 SYDVKM. V was pared by 2 bases and J by 8 bases, with 6 bases between.

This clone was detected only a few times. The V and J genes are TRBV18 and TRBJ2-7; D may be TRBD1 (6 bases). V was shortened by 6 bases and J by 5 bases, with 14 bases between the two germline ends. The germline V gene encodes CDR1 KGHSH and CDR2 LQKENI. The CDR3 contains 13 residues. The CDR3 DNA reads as TGTGCCAGCTCGCGCAACAGGGCGGACGAGCAGTACTTC. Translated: CASSRNRADEQYF.

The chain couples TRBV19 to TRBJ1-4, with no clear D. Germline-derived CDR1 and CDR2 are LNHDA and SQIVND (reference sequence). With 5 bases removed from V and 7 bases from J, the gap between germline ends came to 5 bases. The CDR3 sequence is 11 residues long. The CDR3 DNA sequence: TGTGCCAGTAGTTCGGGTGAAAAACTGTTTTTT. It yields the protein CASSSGEKLFF. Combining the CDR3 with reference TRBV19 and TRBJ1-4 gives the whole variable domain DGGITQSPKYLFRKEGQNVTLSCEQNLNHDAMYWYRQDPGQGLRLIYYSQIVNDFQKGDIAEGYSVSREKKESFPLTVTSAQKNPTAFYLCASSSGEKLFFGSGTQLSVL.

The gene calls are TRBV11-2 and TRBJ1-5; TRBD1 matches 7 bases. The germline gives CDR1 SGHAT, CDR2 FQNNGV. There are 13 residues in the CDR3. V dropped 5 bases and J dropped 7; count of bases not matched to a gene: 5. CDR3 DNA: TGTGCCAGCAGCCAAGACAGGGAGCAGCCCCAGCATTTT. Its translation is CASSQDREQPQHF.

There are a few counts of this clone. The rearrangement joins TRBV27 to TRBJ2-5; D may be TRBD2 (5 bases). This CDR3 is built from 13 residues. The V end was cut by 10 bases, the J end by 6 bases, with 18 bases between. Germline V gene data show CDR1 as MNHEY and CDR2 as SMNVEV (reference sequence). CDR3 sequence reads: CATTSGPGKTQYF. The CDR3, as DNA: TGTGCCACAACATCCGGGCCGGGGAAGACCCAGTACTTC.

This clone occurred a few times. The CDR3 is CASSDGTIYSYNEQFF. The CDR3 DNA reads TGTGCCAGCAGTGACGGGACTATATACTCCTACAATGAGCAGTTCTTC. The J gene is TRBJ2-1, the V gene TRBV2; 7 bases are shared with TRBD2. There are 16 residues in the CDR3. Trimming at V came to 3 bases and at J to 0 bases, leaving 5 bases not matched to a gene. CDR1 SNHLY and CDR2 FYNNEI come from the germline V gene.

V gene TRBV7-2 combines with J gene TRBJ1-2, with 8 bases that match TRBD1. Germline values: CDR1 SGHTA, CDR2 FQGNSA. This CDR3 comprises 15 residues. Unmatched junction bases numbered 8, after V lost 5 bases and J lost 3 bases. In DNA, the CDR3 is TGTGCCAGCAGCCTCAGACAGGGGTGGGACTATGGCTACACCTTC. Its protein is CASSLRQGWDYGYTF.

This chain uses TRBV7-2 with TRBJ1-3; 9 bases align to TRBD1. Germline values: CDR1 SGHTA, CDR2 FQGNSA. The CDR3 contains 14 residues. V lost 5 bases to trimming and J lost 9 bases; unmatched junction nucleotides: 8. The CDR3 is CASSVDRGRGTIYF. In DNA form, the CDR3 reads TGTGCCAGCAGCGTGGACAGGGGAAGGGGCACCATATATTTT. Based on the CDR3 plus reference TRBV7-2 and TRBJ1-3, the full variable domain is GAGVSQSPSNKVTEKGKDVELRCDPISGHTALYWYRQSLGQGLEFLIYFQGNSAPDKSGLPSDRFSAERTGGSVSTLTIQRTQQEDSAVYLCASSVDRGRGTIYFGEGSWLTVV.

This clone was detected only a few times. The CDR3 spells CASRSRDISSYEQYF. CDR3 in DNA: TGTGCCAGCAGATCCCGGGACATAAGCTCCTACGAGCAGTACTTC. This chain connects TRBV6-5 to TRBJ2-7, with D possibly TRBD1 on 6 matching bases. V shed 6 bases and J shed 0 bases, with 15 bases lying between them. The CDR3 extends over 15 amino acids. Germline V gene lookup returns CDR1 MNHEY and CDR2 SVGAGI.

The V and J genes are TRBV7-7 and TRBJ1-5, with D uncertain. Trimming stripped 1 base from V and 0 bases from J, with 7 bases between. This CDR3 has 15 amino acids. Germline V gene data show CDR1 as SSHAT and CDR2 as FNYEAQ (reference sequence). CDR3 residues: CASSLVEYSNQPQHF. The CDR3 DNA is TGTGCCAGCAGCTTAGTGGAGTATAGCAATCAGCCCCAGCATTTT.

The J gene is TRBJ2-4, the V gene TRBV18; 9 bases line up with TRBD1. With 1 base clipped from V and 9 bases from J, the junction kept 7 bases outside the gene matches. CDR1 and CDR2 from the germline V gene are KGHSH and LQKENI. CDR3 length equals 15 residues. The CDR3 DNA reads TGTGCCAGCTCACCACGACGCGACAGGGGGGGCATTCAGTACTTC. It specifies CASSPRRDRGGIQYF.

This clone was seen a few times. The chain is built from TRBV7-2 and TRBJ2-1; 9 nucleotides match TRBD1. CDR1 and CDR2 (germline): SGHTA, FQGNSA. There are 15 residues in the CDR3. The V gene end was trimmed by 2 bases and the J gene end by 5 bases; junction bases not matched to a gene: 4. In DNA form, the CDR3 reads TGTGCCAGCAGCTTATGGACAGGGGATCACAATGAGCAGTTCTTC. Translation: CASSLWTGDHNEQFF.

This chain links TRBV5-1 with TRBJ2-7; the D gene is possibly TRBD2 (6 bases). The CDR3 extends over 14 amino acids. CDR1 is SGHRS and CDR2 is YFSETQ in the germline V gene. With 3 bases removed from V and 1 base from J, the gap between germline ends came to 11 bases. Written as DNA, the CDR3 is TGCGCCAGCAGCTACGGAGGGGTTTCCTACGAGCAGTACTTC. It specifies CASSYGGVSYEQYF.

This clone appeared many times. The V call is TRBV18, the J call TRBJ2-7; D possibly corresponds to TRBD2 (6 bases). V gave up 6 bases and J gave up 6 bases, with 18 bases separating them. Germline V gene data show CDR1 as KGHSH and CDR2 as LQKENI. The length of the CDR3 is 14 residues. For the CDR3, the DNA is TGTGCCAGCTCCCGAACCGCGGGGACGAGCGAGCAGTACTTC. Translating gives CASSRTAGTSEQYF. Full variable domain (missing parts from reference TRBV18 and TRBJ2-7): NAGVMQNPRHLVRRRGQEARLRCSPMKGHSHVYWYRQLPEEGLKFMVYLQKENIIDESGMPKERFSAEFPKEGPSILRIQQVVRGDSAAYFCASSRTAGTSEQYFGPGTRLTVT.

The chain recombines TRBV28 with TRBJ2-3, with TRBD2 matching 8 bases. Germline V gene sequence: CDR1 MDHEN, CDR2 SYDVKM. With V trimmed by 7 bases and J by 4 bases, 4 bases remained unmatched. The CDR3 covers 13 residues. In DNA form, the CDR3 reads TGTGCCAGCAAGGGCGGGGGGTCAGATACGCAGTATTTT. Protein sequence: CASKGGGSDTQYF.

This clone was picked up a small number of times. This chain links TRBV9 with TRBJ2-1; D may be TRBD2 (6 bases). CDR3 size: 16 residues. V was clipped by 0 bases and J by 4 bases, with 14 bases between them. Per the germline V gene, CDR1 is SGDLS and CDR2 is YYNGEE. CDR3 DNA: TGTGCCAGCAGCGTAGCTTTGCGGGGTGGTTACAATGAGCAGTTCTTC. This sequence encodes CASSVALRGGYNEQFF. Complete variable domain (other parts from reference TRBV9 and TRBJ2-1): DSGVTQTPKHLITATGQRVTLRCSPRSGDLSVYWYQQSLDQGLQFLIQYYNGEERAKGNILERFSAQQFPDLHSELNLSSLELGDSALYFCASSVALRGGYNEQFFGPGTRLTVL.

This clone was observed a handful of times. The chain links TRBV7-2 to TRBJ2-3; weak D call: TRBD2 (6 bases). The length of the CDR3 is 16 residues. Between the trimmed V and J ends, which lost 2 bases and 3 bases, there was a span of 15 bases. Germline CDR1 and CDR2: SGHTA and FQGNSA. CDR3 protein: CASSLSAGRATDTQYF. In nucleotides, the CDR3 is TGTGCCAGCAGCTTATCAGCGGGCAGGGCGACAGATACGCAGTATTTT.

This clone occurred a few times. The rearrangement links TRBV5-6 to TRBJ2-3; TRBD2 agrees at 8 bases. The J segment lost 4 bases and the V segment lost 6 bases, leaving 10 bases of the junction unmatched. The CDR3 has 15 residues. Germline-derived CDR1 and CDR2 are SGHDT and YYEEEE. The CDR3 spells CASIYSGVVADTQYF. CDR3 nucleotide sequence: TGTGCCAGCATCTATAGCGGGGTGGTAGCAGATACGCAGTATTTT.

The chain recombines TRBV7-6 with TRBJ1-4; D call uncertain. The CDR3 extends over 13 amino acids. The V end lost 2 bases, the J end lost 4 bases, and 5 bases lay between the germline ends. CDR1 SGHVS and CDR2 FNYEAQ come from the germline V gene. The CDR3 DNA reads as TGTGCCAGCAGCTTACGCTATAATGAAAAACTGTTTTTT. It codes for CASSLRYNEKLFF.

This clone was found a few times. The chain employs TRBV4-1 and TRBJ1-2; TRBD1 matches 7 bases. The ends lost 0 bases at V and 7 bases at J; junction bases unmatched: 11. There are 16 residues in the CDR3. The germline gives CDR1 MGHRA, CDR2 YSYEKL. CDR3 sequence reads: CASSQETEGARRGYTF. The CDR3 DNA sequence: TGCGCCAGCAGCCAAGAGACCGAGGGGGCGCGTCGTGGCTACACCTTC.

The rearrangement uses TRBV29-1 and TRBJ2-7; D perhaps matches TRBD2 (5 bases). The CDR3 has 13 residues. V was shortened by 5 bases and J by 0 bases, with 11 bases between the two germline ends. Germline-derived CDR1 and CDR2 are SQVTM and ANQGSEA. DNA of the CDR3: TGCAGCGTTCGACCGAGGGTCTCCTACGAGCAGTACTTC. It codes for CSVRPRVSYEQYF.

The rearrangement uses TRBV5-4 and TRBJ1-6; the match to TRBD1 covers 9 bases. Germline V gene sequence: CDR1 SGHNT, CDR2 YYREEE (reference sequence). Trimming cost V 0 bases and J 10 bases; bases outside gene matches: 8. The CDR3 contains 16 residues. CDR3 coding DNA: TGTGCCAGCAGCTTGGGTGCCGGGACAGGGTCCTCACCCCTCCACTTT. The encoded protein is CASSLGAGTGSSPLHF.

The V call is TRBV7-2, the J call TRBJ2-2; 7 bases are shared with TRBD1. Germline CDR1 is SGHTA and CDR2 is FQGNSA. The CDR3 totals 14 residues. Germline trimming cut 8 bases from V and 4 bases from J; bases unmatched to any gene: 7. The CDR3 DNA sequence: TGTGCCAGCGTACCGGGACAGTTCACCGGGGAGCTGTTTTTT. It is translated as CASVPGQFTGELFF.